The TCR beta chain described here comes from a study of radiotherapy plus CTLA-4 blockade in lung cancer. This clone was found once. Clones were sequenced by immunoSEQ multiplex PCR, and TCRdb holds only the in-frame ones, with some missing. The sample consists of 85,000 to 130,000 clones, more than 75% of them appearing once. Germline lookup yields CDR1 SGHVS and CDR2 FNYEAQ. The CDR3 is 16 amino acids. The V segment lost 6 bases and the J segment 6 bases; nucleotides outside the gene matches: 11. This sequence originates from a human donor with non-small cell lung cancer that progressed on radiotherapy plus ipilimumab. Some clones in this sample may be carry-over from other donors' samples. V and J are TRBV7-6 and TRBJ1-4; TRBD1 aligns across 9 bases. The sample here was peripheral blood, taken from a patient treated with radiotherapy plus ipilimumab. CDR3 nucleotides: TGTGCCAGCAGTCCTAACTTAGGACAGGGGTATGAAAAACTGTTTTTT. Translating gives CASSPNLGQGYEKLFF.